A single sample gave rise to the 30 T cell receptor beta chains below, sequenced in a study of PD-1 and CTLA-4 blockade in melanoma. Only in-frame clones appear in the TCRdb table, and some are missing; sequencing was by immunoSEQ multiplex PCR. This sample has around 15,000 clones, with about 70% found just once. The sequencing here drew on CD8+ T cells from peripheral blood, taken from a patient given anti-PD-1 treatment. These receptors came from a human donor with melanoma.

This clone was detected once. The V gene is TRBV5-6, the J gene TRBJ2-7; D may be TRBD2 (5 bases). This CDR3 is built from 14 residues. V lost 1 base and J 2 bases, leaving 10 bases between the germline ends. Germline CDR1 is SGHDT and CDR2 is YYEEEE. CDR3 DNA sequence: TGTGCCAGCAGCTTGCCGGGGTTGGCCTACGAGCAGTACTTC. It yields the protein CASSLPGLAYEQYF.

This clone ranks as medium-sized (0.01 to 0.1%). The chain couples TRBV14 to TRBJ2-7; D gene uncertain. From germline, CDR1 is SGHDN and CDR2 FVKESK. The CDR3 loop spans 12 amino acids. V shed 4 bases and J shed 6 bases, with 10 bases lying between them. CDR3 bases: TGTGCCAGCAGCCTGGTACCCTCCGAGCAGTACTTC. It codes for CASSLVPSEQYF.

This clone was detected only once. The rearrangement links TRBV9 to TRBJ2-1; weak D call: TRBD2 (5 bases). The CDR3 contains 15 residues. The V gene's germline CDR1 is SGDLS and CDR2 YYNGEE. Deletions cut 4 bases from V and 3 bases from J, with 14 bases between. The CDR3 reads CASSPFRGNYNEQFF. The CDR3 nucleotides read TGTGCCAGCAGCCCCTTCCGGGGAAACTACAATGAGCAGTTCTTC.

The CDR3 DNA reads as TGTGCCAGCAGCCCCTTTGACAGTGACTCCTATAATTCACCCCTCCACTTT. Residues: CASSPFDSDSYNSPLHF. The chain carries TRBV7-9 and TRBJ1-6, with D possibly TRBD1 on 5 matching bases. V was cut by 5 bases and J by 0 bases, with 14 bases left in between. This CDR3 has 17 residues. Germline-derived CDR1 and CDR2 are SEHNR and FQNEAQ (reference sequence).

This chain's CDR3 is CASSHSGGDGYTF. The CDR3 bases are TGTGCCAGCAGCCACAGTGGGGGCGATGGCTACACCTTC. V and J are TRBV6-6 and TRBJ1-2; TRBD1 might be the D (6 bases). V gave up 6 bases and J gave up 6 bases, with 14 bases separating them. The CDR3 runs to 13 residues. Germline-derived CDR1 and CDR2 are MNHNY and SVGAGI (reference sequence).

The gene calls are TRBV11-3 and TRBJ2-7, with TRBD1 as a possible D gene (5 bases). The V gene's germline CDR1 is SGHNT and CDR2 YENEEA. The CDR3 loop spans 13 amino acids. Trimming removed 5 bases from V and 5 bases from J, with 13 bases in between. The CDR3 sequence is CASSQGTPNEQYF. CDR3 DNA sequence: TGTGCCAGCAGCCAGGGCACCCCCAACGAGCAGTACTTC.

V gene TRBV19 combines with J gene TRBJ1-2, with D uncertain. The V and J ends lost 7 bases and 3 bases respectively, with 12 bases between them. The CDR3 is 13 residues long. Per germline, CDR1 LNHDA and CDR2 SQIVND (reference sequence). The DNA for the CDR3 is TGTGCCAGTACCCTGGGATTCGACTATGGCTACACCTTC. Its protein is CASTLGFDYGYTF.

J is TRBJ2-1 and V is TRBV12-3 or TRBV12-4; TRBD2 agrees at 7 bases. The V segment lost 5 bases and the J segment 12 bases; nucleotides outside the gene matches: 7. The CDR3 has 12 amino acids. The DNA of the CDR3 is TGTGCCAGCAGTCCGGGAGGAAGTGCGCAGTTCTTC. It is translated as CASSPGGSAQFF.

V usage is TRBV4-1 and J usage is TRBJ1-1; D is unresolved. The CDR3 contains 15 residues. Germline CDR1 and CDR2: MGHRA and YSYEKL. The germline V and J ends were trimmed by 0 bases and 4 bases, with 12 bases remaining between them. The CDR3 protein is CASSQEAWGGTEAFF. CDR3 nucleotides: TGCGCCAGCAGCCAAGAGGCCTGGGGTGGCACTGAAGCTTTCTTT.

This clone was counted only a few times. The chain combines TRBV27 with TRBJ1-2; tentatively, D is TRBD1 (5 bases). The CDR3 runs 12 residues. The ends were cut back, 6 bases at V and 5 bases at J, with 10 bases in the middle. Germline V lookup: CDR1 MNHEY, CDR2 SMNVEV (reference sequence). CDR3: CASRGGAYGYTF. CDR3 DNA: TGTGCCAGCAGAGGAGGGGCATATGGCTACACCTTC.

This clone was seen a handful of times. The V call is TRBV6-5, the J call TRBJ2-7, with 9 bases identical to TRBD2. The germline V gene has CDR1 MNHEY and CDR2 SVGAGI. CDR3 size: 14 residues. V lost 2 bases, J lost 6 bases, and 5 bases stayed unmatched. The CDR3 loop is CASSYTGLAREQYF. The CDR3 DNA sequence: TGTGCCAGCAGTTACACAGGACTAGCGCGCGAGCAGTACTTC.

The chain is built from TRBV6-5 and TRBJ1-2; D is unresolved. Trimming shortened V by 2 bases and J by 2 bases, and 3 bases separated the two germline ends. The CDR3 loop spans 12 amino acids. Germline V gene sequence: CDR1 MNHEY, CDR2 SVGAGI. CDR3 protein: CASSYGNYGYTF. The CDR3 DNA follows: TGTGCCAGCAGTTACGGCAACTATGGCTACACCTTC.

This clone was seen a single time. This sequence joins TRBV27 and TRBJ2-4; D possibly corresponds to TRBD2 (6 bases). The CDR3 covers 19 residues. Looked up from germline, CDR1 is MNHEY and CDR2 is SMNVEV (reference sequence). V was pared by 1 base and J by 0 bases, with 19 bases between. The CDR3 DNA is TGTGCCAGCAGTTTATTAAGCACGGGAGTCTCTCTAGCCAAAAACATTCAGTACTTC. It is translated as CASSLLSTGVSLAKNIQYF.

This clone was observed a single time. The rearrangement links TRBV4-1 to TRBJ2-5, with a tentative D call TRBD1 (6 bases). Trimming shortened V by 2 bases and J by 5 bases, and 21 bases separated the two germline ends. The CDR3 length is 17 residues. Germline V CDR1 and CDR2: MGHRA, YSYEKL. The CDR3 loop reads CASSQFVAGEVGETQYF. The CDR3 nucleotides read TGCGCCAGCAGCCAATTCGTCGCAGGGGAAGTGGGGGAGACCCAGTACTTC.

The rearrangement links TRBV10-2 to TRBJ2-2; perhaps TRBD1 as D (6 bases). The V end was cut by 8 bases, the J end by 2 bases, with 24 bases between. CDR1 is WSHSY and CDR2 is SAAADI in the germline V gene. This CDR3 is 18 amino acids long. Written as DNA, the CDR3 is TGCGCCAGCCTCTATTCTCACACAGGGAGAAACAACACCGGGGAGCTGTTTTTT. The encoded protein is CASLYSHTGRNNTGELFF.

In its sample, this clone was seen a few times. The rearrangement links TRBV9 to TRBJ1-1; a weak D match, TRBD1 (5 bases). CDR1 is SGDLS, CDR2 YYNGEE, per germline. This CDR3 comprises 14 residues. The V end was cut by 3 bases, the J end by 1 base, with 10 bases between. The CDR3 coding sequence is TGTGCCAGCAGCGGGGATGGGGGGAACACTGAAGCTTTCTTT. Amino acid sequence: CASSGDGGNTEAFF.

The chain uses TRBV5-1 and TRBJ1-1, with 11 positions matching TRBD1. The CDR3 sequence is 17 residues long. V was pared by 3 bases and J by 1 base, with 8 bases of the junction left unmatched. CDR1 is SGHRS and CDR2 is YFSETQ in the germline V gene. The CDR3 coding sequence is TGCGCCAGCAGCTACACCCGGGACAGGGGGTCGAACACTGAAGCTTTCTTT. It is translated as CASSYTRDRGSNTEAFF.

This clone was seen only once. V usage is TRBV3-1 (or the pseudogene TRBV3-2) and J usage is TRBJ2-7; TRBD1 agrees at 9 bases. Unmatched junction bases numbered 6, after V lost 2 bases and J lost 4 bases. Per germline, CDR1 LGHDT and CDR2 YNNKEL (reference sequence). The CDR3 has 15 amino acids. CDR3 loop: CASSQRTGETYEQYF. CDR3 DNA: TGTGCCAGCAGCCAAAGGACAGGGGAGACATACGAGCAGTACTTC.

V usage is TRBV2 and J usage is TRBJ2-2, with 9 bases aligning to TRBD2. CDR1 and CDR2 from the germline V gene are SNHLY and FYNNEI. The CDR3 is 17 residues long. The V segment lost 6 bases and the J segment 6 bases; nucleotides outside the gene matches: 14. The CDR3, as DNA: TGTGCCAGCAGCGAGGGTCTAGCGGGAATCCGGGCCGGGGAGCTGTTTTTT. The encoded protein is CASSEGLAGIRAGELFF.

This clone was picked up one time. The chain links TRBV6-5 to TRBJ2-7; no reliable D call. CDR3 length equals 13 residues. Germline V gives CDR1 MNHEY, CDR2 SVGAGI. Between the trimmed V and J ends, which lost 0 bases and 3 bases, there was a span of 6 bases. In DNA form, the CDR3 reads TGTGCCAGCAGTTACTCTTGGTTCTACGAGCAGTACTTC. Translating gives CASSYSWFYEQYF.

The rearrangement links TRBV12-5 to TRBJ2-3; 7 nucleotides agree with TRBD1. The junction had 16 bases not matched to a gene; V was cut back by 2 bases and J by 8 bases. Germline values: CDR1 LGHNT, CDR2 FRNRAP. The CDR3 has 17 residues. For the CDR3, the DNA is TGTGCTAGTGGTTTGCCACTCCCGGGACAGCGATCTGGTACGCAGTATTTT. As protein: CASGLPLPGQRSGTQYF.

This chain joins TRBV4-1 and TRBJ2-7; possibly TRBD2 for D (5 bases). The CDR3 consists of 14 residues. The V end was cut by 4 bases, the J end by 1 base, with 11 bases between. Germline loops: CDR1 MGHRA, CDR2 YSYEKL. CDR3 bases: TGCGCCAGCAGCCGTGTCGGGAATTCCTACGAGCAGTACTTC. It translates to CASSRVGNSYEQYF.

This chain connects TRBV6-5 to TRBJ1-1; D might be TRBD1 (5 bases). Germline V lookup: CDR1 MNHEY, CDR2 SVGAGI. V was cut by 6 bases and J by 0 bases, with 11 bases left in between. CDR3 length equals 14 residues. The CDR3 protein is CASRSQGLNTEAFF. The CDR3 DNA sequence: TGTGCCAGCAGGTCCCAGGGATTGAACACTGAAGCTTTCTTT.

J is TRBJ2-1 and V is TRBV29-1, with 8 nucleotides matching TRBD1. Germline CDR1 and CDR2: SQVTM and ANQGSEA. The CDR3 consists of 14 residues. The junction had 11 bases not matched to a gene; V was cut back by 1 base and J by 12 bases. CDR3 in amino acids: CSVEVPQGAGRQFF. The CDR3 DNA sequence: TGCAGCGTTGAAGTCCCGCAGGGGGCGGGCCGGCAGTTCTTC.

This clone appeared a single time. The chain is built from TRBV7-9 and TRBJ2-7, with TRBD2 matching over 9 bases. With V trimmed by 5 bases and J by 3 bases, 11 bases remained unmatched. This CDR3 region has 16 residues. The germline gives CDR1 SEHNR, CDR2 FQNEAQ (reference sequence). For the CDR3, the DNA is TGTGCCAGCAGCCCCCTTAGCGGGAGTCGTCTCTACGAGCAGTACTTC. The encoded protein is CASSPLSGSRLYEQYF.

The rearrangement uses TRBV11-2 and TRBJ1-1; the D is unclear. The CDR3 loop spans 11 amino acids. In germline, CDR1 is SGHAT, CDR2 FQNNGV. The V end was cut by 8 bases, the J end by 0 bases, with 4 bases between. As DNA, the CDR3 is TGTGCCAGCGGGGTGAACACTGAAGCTTTCTTT. This encodes CASGVNTEAFF.

The chain carries TRBV9 and TRBJ2-3; TRBD2 is a possible D gene (6 bases). CDR1 and CDR2 (germline): SGDLS, YYNGEE. The CDR3 contains 15 residues. V was trimmed by 0 bases and J by 2 bases, leaving 10 bases between them. CDR3 amino acids: CASSVGAGFTDTQYF. CDR3 bases: TGTGCCAGCAGCGTAGGTGCGGGATTCACAGATACGCAGTATTTT.

This clone came up a few times. The rearrangement joins TRBV3-1 (or the pseudogene TRBV3-2) to TRBJ1-1, with TRBD1 matching 7 bases. The V gene end was trimmed by 5 bases and the J gene end by 6 bases; junction bases not matched to a gene: 12. CDR1 and CDR2 (germline): LGHDT, YNNKEL (reference sequence). The CDR3 contains 15 residues. CDR3 protein: CASSFQGGAMAEAFF. CDR3 nucleotides: TGTGCCAGCAGCTTCCAGGGGGGGGCAATGGCTGAAGCTTTCTTT.

The chain carries TRBV19 and TRBJ1-5; D is undetermined. Between the trimmed V and J ends, which lost 3 bases and 0 bases, there was a span of 9 bases. CDR3 size: 15 residues. Germline V CDR1 and CDR2: LNHDA, SQIVND (reference sequence). This CDR3 reads CASSIWGSSNQPQHF. The CDR3 region has the DNA TGTGCCAGTAGTATCTGGGGATCTAGCAATCAGCCCCAGCATTTT.

The chain couples TRBV19 to TRBJ2-2; possibly TRBD1 or TRBD2 for D (5 bases each). Germline assignment: CDR1 LNHDA and CDR2 SQIVND (reference sequence). This CDR3 is built from 14 residues. The ends were cut back, 4 bases at V and 4 bases at J, with 10 bases in the middle. The CDR3 loop reads CASSTRDPTGELFF. The CDR3 nucleotides are TGTGCCAGTAGTACTCGGGACCCCACCGGGGAGCTGTTTTTT.